The source of this TCR beta chain is a study of beta chain features in type 1 diabetes. Per germline, CDR1 LGHNA and CDR2 YNFKEQ. The V gene lost 5 bases and the J gene lost 3 bases, with 16 bases spanning the gap. The CDR3 loop spans 15 amino acids. This clone was found a few times. Sequenced material consisted of expressed TCRB transcripts (all of the isolated RNA was reverse transcribed). TCRdb's table, derived via immunoSEQ multiplex PCR, lists solely in-frame clones and lacks some. The repertoire holds roughly 150,000 clones, with about 8.1% as singletons. This chain uses TRBV4-2 with TRBJ1-1, with D maybe TRBD1 (6 bases). The sequence derives from a man younger than 35 in good health. The specimen was central memory CD4+ T cells from blood. The DNA of the CDR3 is TGTGCCAGCAGCTCGCAACAGGGAGGGGACACTGAAGCTTTCTTT. This translates into CASSSQQGGDTEAFF.